The 12 T cell receptor beta chains given below trace back to one sample, sequenced in a study of Ad26.COV2.S vaccination and SARS-CoV-2 variants. Treatment of the sample: roughly 19 received Ad26.COV2.S at low or high dose, single or two shots; a few received placebo; per-sample allocation not given. Sampling occurred on day 63 after the first vaccine or placebo injection. The repertoire was sequenced with immunoSEQ multiplex PCR; TCRdb's copy has only in-frame clones and lacks some. The profile covers roughly 300,000 clones, with about 85% appearing a single time and around 6.6% taken by the ten largest. The source was peripheral blood, collected in a trial of Ad26.COV2.S vaccine versus placebo. Every receptor here comes from a person aged 18 to 65 who received the Ad26.COV2.S COVID-19 vaccine or a placebo.

The count of this clone is one. The J gene is TRBJ2-7, the V gene TRBV7-9; 7 bases are shared with TRBD1. The V gene end was trimmed by 7 bases and the J gene end by 3 bases; junction bases not matched to a gene: 12. CDR1 is SEHNR, CDR2 FQNEAQ, per germline (reference sequence). CDR3 length equals 15 residues. The CDR3: CASIETGNSFYEQYF. The CDR3 nucleotides read TGTGCCAGCATCGAGACAGGGAATTCGTTCTACGAGCAGTACTTC.

The chain links TRBV7-9 to TRBJ2-1, with 7 bases aligning to TRBD1. Germline V gene lookup returns CDR1 SEHNR and CDR2 FQNEAQ (reference sequence). The CDR3 runs to 15 residues. Trimming cost V 5 bases and J 1 base; bases outside gene matches: 5. The CDR3 DNA reads TGTGCCAGCAGCCTCCAGGGGGTGTCCTACAATGAGCAGTTCTTC. Encoded protein: CASSLQGVSYNEQFF.

The V gene is TRBV29-1, the J gene TRBJ1-5, with TRBD1 as a possible D gene (6 bases). The CDR3 sequence is 13 residues long. The germline V gene encodes CDR1 SQVTM and CDR2 ANQGSEA. V was trimmed by 2 bases and J by 4 bases, leaving 9 bases between them. The CDR3 region has the DNA TGCAGCGTTGAATTAGGGGGGAATCAGCCCCAGCATTTT. This sequence encodes CSVELGGNQPQHF.

This CDR3 is CASSPGRRSGNTIYF. CDR3 coding DNA: TGTGCCAGCAGCCCGGGACGGCGCTCTGGAAACACCATATATTTT. The J gene is TRBJ1-3, the V gene TRBV7-2, with a possible D match to TRBD1 (5 bases). The germline CDR1 and CDR2 sequences are SGHTA and FQGNSA. The CDR3 is 15 residues long. Trimming took off 5 bases at V and 0 bases at J, with 11 bases between the two ends.

The J gene is TRBJ2-7, the V gene TRBV9, with a weak D call TRBD2 (5 bases). The CDR3 runs 16 residues. Germline V gives CDR1 SGDLS, CDR2 YYNGEE. Trimming shortened V by 6 bases and J by 3 bases, and 22 bases separated the two germline ends. DNA of the CDR3: TGTGCCAGCAAAATAGGCATCCGGGATGGAATCTACGAGCAGTACTTC. Its protein is CASKIGIRDGIYEQYF.

The chain is built from TRBV3-1 (or the pseudogene TRBV3-2) and TRBJ2-7, with TRBD1 matching over 7 bases. J gave up 0 bases and V 4 bases, and 6 bases lay outside the gene matches. Germline V gene sequence: CDR1 LGHDT, CDR2 YNNKEL (reference sequence). The CDR3 spans 15 residues. Written as DNA, the CDR3 is TGTGCCAGCAGCCCCCGGACAGGAGTCTCCTACGAGCAGTACTTC. Its translation is CASSPRTGVSYEQYF.

The V and J genes are TRBV19 and TRBJ2-3, with TRBD2 as a possible D gene (5 bases). The CDR3 sequence is 16 residues long. The V end was cut by 1 base, the J end by 2 bases, with 13 bases between. Germline V gives CDR1 LNHDA, CDR2 SQIVND (reference sequence). The CDR3 DNA reads as TGTGCCAGTAGTATAGTCGCTAGCAGATACACAGATACGCAGTATTTT. Translating gives CASSIVASRYTDTQYF.

The V and J genes are TRBV5-1 and TRBJ2-2; D gene unclear. The germline CDR1 and CDR2 sequences are SGHRS and YFSETQ. CDR3 length: 17 amino acids. Trimming removed 0 bases at V and 0 bases at J, with 12 bases between. The CDR3 region has the DNA TGCGCCAGCAGCTTGGGGGTCCTTACCGCGAACACCGGGGAGCTGTTTTTT. Translating gives CASSLGVLTANTGELFF.

J is TRBJ2-1 and V is TRBV28; TRBD2 aligns across 7 bases. CDR3 length: 14 residues. The V and J ends lost 6 bases and 8 bases, in that order; junction bases with no gene match: 10. From germline, CDR1 is MDHEN and CDR2 SYDVKM. CDR3 amino acids: CASRPGGSGYEQFF. The CDR3 bases are TGTGCCAGCAGGCCTGGCGGGAGTGGCTATGAGCAGTTCTTC. Drawing the rest from reference TRBV28 and TRBJ2-1, the complete variable domain is DVKVTQSSRYLVKRTGEKVFLECVQDMDHENMFWYRQDPGLGLRLIYFSYDVKMKEKGDIPEGYSVSREKKERFSLILESASTNQTSMYLCASRPGGSGYEQFFGPGTRLTVL.

The chain couples TRBV15 to TRBJ2-2, with a possible D match to TRBD2 (5 bases). Germline V lookup: CDR1 LNHNV, CDR2 YYDKDF (reference sequence). Between the trimmed V and J ends, which lost 0 bases and 6 bases, there was a span of 14 bases. This CDR3 is 16 amino acids long. CDR3 DNA sequence: TGTGCCACCAGCAGAGACCCTATACTAGTTCCCGGGGAGCTGTTTTTT. Amino acid sequence: CATSRDPILVPGELFF.

This clone was seen a single time. The rearrangement joins TRBV5-6 to TRBJ1-6; no reliable D call. Trimming removed 0 bases from V and 2 bases from J, with 6 bases in between. CDR3 length: 15 amino acids. CDR1 is SGHDT, CDR2 YYEEEE, per germline. DNA for the CDR3: TGTGCCAGCAGCTTGGGCGGCCCCTATAATTCACCCCTCCACTTT. It translates to CASSLGGPYNSPLHF.

The V call is TRBV5-6, the J call TRBJ1-6; D not resolved. V gave up 4 bases and J gave up 6 bases, with 14 bases separating them. Germline V gene lookup returns CDR1 SGHDT and CDR2 YYEEEE. CDR3 length equals 15 residues. Written as DNA, the CDR3 is TGTGCCAGCAGCCTCGGGAGCACCATTAATTCACCCCTCCACTTT. This sequence encodes CASSLGSTINSPLHF.